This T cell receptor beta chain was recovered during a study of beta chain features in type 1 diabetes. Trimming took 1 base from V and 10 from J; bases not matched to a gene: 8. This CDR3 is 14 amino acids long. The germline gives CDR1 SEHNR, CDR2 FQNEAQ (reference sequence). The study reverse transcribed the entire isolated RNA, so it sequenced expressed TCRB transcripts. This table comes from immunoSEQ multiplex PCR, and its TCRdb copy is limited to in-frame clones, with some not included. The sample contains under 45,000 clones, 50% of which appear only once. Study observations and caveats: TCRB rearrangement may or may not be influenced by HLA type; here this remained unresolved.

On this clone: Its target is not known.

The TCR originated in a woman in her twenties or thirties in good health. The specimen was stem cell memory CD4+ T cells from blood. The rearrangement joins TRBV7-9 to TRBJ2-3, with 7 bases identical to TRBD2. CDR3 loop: CASSLGGERGPQYF. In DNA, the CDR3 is TGTGCCAGCAGCTTAGGGGGGGAGCGGGGCCCGCAGTATTTT.